The source of this T cell receptor beta chain is a study of blood T cell repertoires in COVID-19. The repertoire was sequenced with immunoSEQ multiplex PCR; TCRdb's copy has only in-frame clones and lacks some. The table records a few hundred thousand clones, 75% to 90% of them present only once. Material for sequencing was PBMCs or T cells enriched from blood (not recorded which). This receptor was taken from a woman aged 40 to 50 who had recovered from COVID-19.

The CDR3 DNA reads as TGTGCCAGCTCACCGGGGACAGGGGCTGGAAACACCATATATTTT. It translates to CASSPGTGAGNTIYF. The rearrangement links TRBV18 to TRBJ1-3; TRBD1 aligns across 10 bases. Germline lookup yields CDR1 KGHSH and CDR2 LQKENI. There are 15 residues in the CDR3. The junction had 1 base not matched to a gene; V was cut back by 3 bases and J by 2 bases.